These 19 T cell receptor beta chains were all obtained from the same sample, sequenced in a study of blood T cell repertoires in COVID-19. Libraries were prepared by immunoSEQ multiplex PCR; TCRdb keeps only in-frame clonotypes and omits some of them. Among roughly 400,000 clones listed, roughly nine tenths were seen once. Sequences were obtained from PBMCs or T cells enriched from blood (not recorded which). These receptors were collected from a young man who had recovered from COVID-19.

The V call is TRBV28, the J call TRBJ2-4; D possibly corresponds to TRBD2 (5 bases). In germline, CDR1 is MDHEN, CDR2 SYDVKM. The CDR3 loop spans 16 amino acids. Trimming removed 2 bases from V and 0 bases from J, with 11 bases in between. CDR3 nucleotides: TGTGCCAGCAGTTTACCGGGAATACTAGCCAAAAACATTCAGTACTTC. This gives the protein CASSLPGILAKNIQYF. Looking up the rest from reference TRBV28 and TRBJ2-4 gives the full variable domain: DVKVTQSSRYLVKRTGEKVFLECVQDMDHENMFWYRQDPGLGLRLIYFSYDVKMKEKGDIPEGYSVSREKKERFSLILESASTNQTSMYLCASSLPGILAKNIQYFGAGTRLSVL.

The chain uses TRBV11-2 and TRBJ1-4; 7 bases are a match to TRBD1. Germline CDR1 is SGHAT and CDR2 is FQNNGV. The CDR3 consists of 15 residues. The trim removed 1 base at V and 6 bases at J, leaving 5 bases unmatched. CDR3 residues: CASSLGYTGDEKLFF. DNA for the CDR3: TGTGCCAGCAGCTTAGGATATACAGGGGATGAAAAACTGTTTTTT.

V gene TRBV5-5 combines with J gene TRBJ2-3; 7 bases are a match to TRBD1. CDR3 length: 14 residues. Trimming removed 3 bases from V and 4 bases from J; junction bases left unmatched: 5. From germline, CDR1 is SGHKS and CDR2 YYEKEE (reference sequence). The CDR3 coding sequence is TGTGCCAGCAGCTCCGGAACAGGGGCAGATACGCAGTATTTT. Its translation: CASSSGTGADTQYF.

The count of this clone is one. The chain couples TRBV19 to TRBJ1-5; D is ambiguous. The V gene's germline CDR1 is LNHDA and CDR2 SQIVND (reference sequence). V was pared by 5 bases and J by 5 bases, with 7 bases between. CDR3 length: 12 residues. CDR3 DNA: TGTGCCAGTAGTTCACAATATCAGCCCCAGCATTTT. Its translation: CASSSQYQPQHF.

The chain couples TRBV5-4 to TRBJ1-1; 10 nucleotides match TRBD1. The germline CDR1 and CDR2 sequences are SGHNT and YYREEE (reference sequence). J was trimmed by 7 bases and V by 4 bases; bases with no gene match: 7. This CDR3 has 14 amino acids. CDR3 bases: TGTGCCAGCAGCGCAGGGACAGGGGAGATTGAAGCTTTCTTT. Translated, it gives CASSAGTGEIEAFF.

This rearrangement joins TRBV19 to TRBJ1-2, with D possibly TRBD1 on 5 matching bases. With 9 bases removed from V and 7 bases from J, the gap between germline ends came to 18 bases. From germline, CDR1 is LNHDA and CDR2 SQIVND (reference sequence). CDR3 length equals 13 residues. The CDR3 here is CASAWGGQGGYTF. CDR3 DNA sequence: TGTGCCAGCGCTTGGGGAGGGCAGGGTGGCTACACCTTC.

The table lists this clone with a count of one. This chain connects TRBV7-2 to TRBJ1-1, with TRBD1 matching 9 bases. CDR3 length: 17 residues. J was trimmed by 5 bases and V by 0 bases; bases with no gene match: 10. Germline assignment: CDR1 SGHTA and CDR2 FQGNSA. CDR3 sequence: CASSLALQGAMATEAFF. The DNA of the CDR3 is TGTGCCAGCAGCTTAGCGCTACAGGGGGCTATGGCGACTGAAGCTTTCTTT. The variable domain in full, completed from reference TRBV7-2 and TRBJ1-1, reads GAGVSQSPSNKVTEKGKDVELRCDPISGHTALYWYRQSLGQGLEFLIYFQGNSAPDKSGLPSDRFSAERTGGSVSTLTIQRTQQEDSAVYLCASSLALQGAMATEAFFGQGTRLTVV.

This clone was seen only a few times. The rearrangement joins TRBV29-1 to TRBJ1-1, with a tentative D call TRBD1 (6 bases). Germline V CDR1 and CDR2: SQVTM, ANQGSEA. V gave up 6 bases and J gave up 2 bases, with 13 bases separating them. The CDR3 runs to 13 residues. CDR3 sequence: CSVTGTFNTEAFF. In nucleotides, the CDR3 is TGCAGCGTCACCGGGACATTTAACACTGAAGCTTTCTTT.

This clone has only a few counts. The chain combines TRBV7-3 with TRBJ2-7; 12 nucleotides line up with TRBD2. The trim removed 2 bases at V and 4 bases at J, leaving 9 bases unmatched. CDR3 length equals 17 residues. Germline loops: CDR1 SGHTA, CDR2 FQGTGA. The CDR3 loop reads CASSLWTSGERGYEQYF. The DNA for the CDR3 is TGTGCCAGCAGCTTATGGACTAGCGGGGAGAGGGGGTACGAGCAGTACTTC. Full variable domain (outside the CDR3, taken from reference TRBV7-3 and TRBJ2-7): GAGVSQTPSNKVTEKGKYVELRCDPISGHTALYWYRQSLGQGPEFLIYFQGTGAADDSGLPNDRFFAVRPEGSVSTLKIQRTERGDSAVYLCASSLWTSGERGYEQYFGPGTRLTVT.

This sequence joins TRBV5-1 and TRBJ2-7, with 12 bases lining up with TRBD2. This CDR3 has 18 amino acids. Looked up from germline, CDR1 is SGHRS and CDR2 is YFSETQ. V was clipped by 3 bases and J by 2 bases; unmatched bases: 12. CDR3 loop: CASSSQLAGGAEAYEQYF. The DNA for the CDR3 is TGCGCCAGCAGCTCCCAACTAGCGGGAGGAGCCGAAGCCTACGAGCAGTACTTC.

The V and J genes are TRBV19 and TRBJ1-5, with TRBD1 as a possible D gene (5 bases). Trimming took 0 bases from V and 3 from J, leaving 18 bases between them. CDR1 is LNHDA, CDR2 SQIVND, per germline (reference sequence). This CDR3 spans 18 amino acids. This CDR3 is CASSIEGPTTVSNQPQHF. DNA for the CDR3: TGTGCCAGTAGTATAGAGGGCCCCACGACAGTCTCCAATCAGCCCCAGCATTTT.

The CDR3 is CAWSVQASGRGDTQYF. CDR3 in DNA: TGTGCCTGGAGTGTACAGGCTAGCGGGAGGGGGGATACGCAGTATTTT. The genes are TRBV30 and TRBJ2-3, with 12 bases lining up with TRBD2. This CDR3 region has 16 residues. V trimming: 0 bases; J trimming: 6 bases; junction bases outside the gene matches: 7. In germline, CDR1 is GTSNPN, CDR2 SVGIG (reference sequence).

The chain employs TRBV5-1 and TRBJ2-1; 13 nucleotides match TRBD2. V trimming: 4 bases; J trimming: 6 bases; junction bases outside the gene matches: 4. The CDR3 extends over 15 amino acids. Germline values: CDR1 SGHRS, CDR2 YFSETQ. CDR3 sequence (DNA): TGCGCCAGCAGCCCCAGACTAGCGGGAGGCAATGAGCAGTTCTTC. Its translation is CASSPRLAGGNEQFF.

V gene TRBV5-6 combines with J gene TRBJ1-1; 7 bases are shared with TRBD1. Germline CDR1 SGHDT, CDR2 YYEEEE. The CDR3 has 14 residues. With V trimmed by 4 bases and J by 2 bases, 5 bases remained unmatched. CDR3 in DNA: TGTGCCAGCAGCGGGGGACAGAAAAACACTGAAGCTTTCTTT. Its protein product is CASSGGQKNTEAFF.

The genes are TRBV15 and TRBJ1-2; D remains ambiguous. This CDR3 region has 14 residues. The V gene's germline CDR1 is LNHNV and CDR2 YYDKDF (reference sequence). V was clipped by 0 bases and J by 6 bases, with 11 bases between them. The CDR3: CATSRDFRPDGYTF. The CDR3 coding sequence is TGTGCCACCAGCAGAGACTTCCGCCCAGATGGCTACACCTTC. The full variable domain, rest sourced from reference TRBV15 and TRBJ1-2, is DAMVIQNPRYQVTQFGKPVTLSCSQTLNHNVMYWYQQKSSQAPKLLFHYYDKDFNNEADTPDNFQSRRPNTSFCFLDIRSPGLGDTAMYLCATSRDFRPDGYTFGSGTRLTVV.

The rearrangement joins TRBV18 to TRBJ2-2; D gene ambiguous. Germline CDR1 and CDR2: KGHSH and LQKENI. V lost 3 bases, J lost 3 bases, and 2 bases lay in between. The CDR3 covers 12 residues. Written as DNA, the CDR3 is TGTGCCAGCTCACCCGACACCGGGGAGCTGTTTTTT. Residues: CASSPDTGELFF.

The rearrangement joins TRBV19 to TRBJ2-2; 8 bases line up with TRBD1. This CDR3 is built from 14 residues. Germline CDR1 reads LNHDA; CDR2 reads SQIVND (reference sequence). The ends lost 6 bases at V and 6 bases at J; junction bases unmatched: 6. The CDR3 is CASSPRGHSGELFF. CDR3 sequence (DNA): TGTGCCAGTAGCCCCAGGGGGCACTCCGGGGAGCTGTTTTTT.

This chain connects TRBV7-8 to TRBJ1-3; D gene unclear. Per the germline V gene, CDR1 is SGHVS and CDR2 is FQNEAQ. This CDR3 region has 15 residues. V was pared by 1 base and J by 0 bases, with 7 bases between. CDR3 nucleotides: TGTGCCAGCAGCTTAGAAGCCCCCTCTGGAAACACCATATATTTT. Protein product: CASSLEAPSGNTIYF.

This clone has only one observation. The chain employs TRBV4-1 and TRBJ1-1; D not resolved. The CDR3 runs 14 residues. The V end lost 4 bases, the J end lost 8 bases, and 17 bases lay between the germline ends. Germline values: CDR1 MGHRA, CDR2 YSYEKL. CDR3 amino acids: CASSPSGGFKEAFF. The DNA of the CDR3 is TGCGCCAGCAGCCCCAGTGGCGGGTTCAAAGAAGCTTTCTTT.